Following are 8 T cell receptor beta chains from one sample sequenced in a study of cytomegalovirus exposure and HLA in healthy donors. The primer mix had 60 Vbeta and 13 Jbeta primers. Using immunoSEQ multiplex PCR, the repertoire was profiled, and TCRdb retains in-frame clones only, with some absent. The sample has approximately 91,000 clones; roughly nine tenths are singletons. Sequenced sample: PBMCs. The receptors derive from a man younger than 45 in good health and CMV-seropositive.

The rearrangement links TRBV11-3 to TRBJ2-3; TRBD2 matches 13 bases. From germline, CDR1 is SGHNT and CDR2 YENEEA. The V gene end was trimmed by 5 bases and the J gene end by 1 base; junction bases not matched to a gene: 12. The CDR3 length is 19 residues. CDR3 amino acids: CASSVTGLAGAGGTDTQYF. CDR3 sequence (DNA): TGTGCCAGCAGCGTTACCGGACTAGCGGGAGCGGGGGGCACAGATACGCAGTATTTT.

The chain couples TRBV5-4 to TRBJ2-6, with D perhaps TRBD2 (6 bases). The V and J ends lost 4 bases and 0 bases respectively, with 14 bases between them. Germline lookup yields CDR1 SGHNT and CDR2 YYREEE (reference sequence). This CDR3 spans 17 amino acids. As DNA, the CDR3 is TGTGCCAGCAGCCCCGGGACTGGAGTCTCTGGGGCCAACGTCCTGACTTTC. Translated, it gives CASSPGTGVSGANVLTF. Variable domain in full (rest from reference TRBV5-4 and TRBJ2-6): ETGVTQSPTHLIKTRGQQVTLRCSSQSGHNTVSWYQQALGQGPQFIFQYYREEENGRGNFPPRFSGLQFPNYSSELNVNALELDDSALYLCASSPGTGVSGANVLTFGAGSRLTVL.

This clone was observed once. The V call is TRBV7-9, the J call TRBJ2-5; 8 bases line up with TRBD1. The J segment lost 4 bases and the V segment lost 4 bases, leaving 5 bases of the junction unmatched. This CDR3 has 14 residues. Germline V gene lookup returns CDR1 SEHNR and CDR2 FQNEAQ (reference sequence). This chain's CDR3 is CASSSGQGGETQYF. DNA for the CDR3: TGTGCCAGCAGCTCCGGACAGGGCGGAGAGACCCAGTACTTC.

Concerning this clone itself: Relative to the germline gene, one junction end is altered; a read error may explain this. V and J are TRBV9 and TRBJ1-2; 9 bases map to TRBD1. In germline, CDR1 is SGDLS, CDR2 YYNGEE. CDR3 length: 17 residues. CDR3 DNA: TGTGCCAGCAGCGTAGATTTTACACAGGGGGCTAACGATGGCTACACCTTC. Translating it yields CASSVDFTQGANDGYTF.

This clone was seen only once. The chain employs TRBV6-1 and TRBJ1-5; no firm D call. Germline CDR1 and CDR2: MNHNS and SASEGT. Trimming stripped 1 base from V and 6 bases from J, with 7 bases between. This CDR3 has 13 residues. The chain's CDR3 is CASSEVTGQPQHF. As DNA, the CDR3 is TGTGCCAGCAGTGAAGTAACCGGTCAGCCCCAGCATTTT.

The J gene is TRBJ2-7, the V gene TRBV2, with a possible D match to TRBD1 (6 bases). Germline assignment: CDR1 SNHLY and CDR2 FYNNEI. Trimming stripped 6 bases from V and 3 bases from J, with 15 bases between. This CDR3 is 14 amino acids long. CDR3 sequence: CASSRRDTNYEQYF. CDR3 sequence (DNA): TGTGCCAGCAGCCGACGGGACACAAACTACGAGCAGTACTTC.

The chain carries TRBV30 and TRBJ1-4, with TRBD1 matching over 8 bases. V shed 3 bases and J 0 bases; nucleotides not matched to a gene: 9. Germline CDR1 is GTSNPN and CDR2 is SVGIG (reference sequence). The CDR3 totals 17 residues. CDR3 loop: CAWSPTGALATNEKLFF. The CDR3 DNA reads TGTGCCTGGAGCCCGACAGGGGCTTTGGCAACTAATGAAAAACTGTTTTTT.

The chain is built from TRBV28 and TRBJ2-7; a weak D match, TRBD2 (6 bases). The germline CDR1 and CDR2 sequences are MDHEN and SYDVKM. V lost 6 bases, J lost 6 bases, and 21 bases lay in between. This CDR3 is built from 15 residues. DNA for the CDR3: TGTGCCAGCAGAACGACCGGACTAAAAGAAGGCGAGCAGTACTTC. Protein: CASRTTGLKEGEQYF.